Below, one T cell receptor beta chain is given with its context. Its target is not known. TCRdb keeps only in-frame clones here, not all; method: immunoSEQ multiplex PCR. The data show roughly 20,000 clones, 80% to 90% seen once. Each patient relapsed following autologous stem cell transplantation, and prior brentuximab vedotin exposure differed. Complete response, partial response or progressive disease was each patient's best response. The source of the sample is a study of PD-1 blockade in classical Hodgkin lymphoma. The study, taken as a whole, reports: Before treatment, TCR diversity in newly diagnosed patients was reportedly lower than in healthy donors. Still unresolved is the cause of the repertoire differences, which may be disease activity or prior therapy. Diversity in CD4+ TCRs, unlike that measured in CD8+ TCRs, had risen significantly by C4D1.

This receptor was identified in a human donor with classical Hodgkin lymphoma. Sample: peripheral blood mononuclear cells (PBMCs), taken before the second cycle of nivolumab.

CDR3 protein: CASSFVTGAGNTIYF. CDR3 in DNA: TGTGCCAGCAGCTTTGTCACAGGGGCTGGAAACACCATATATTTT. The chain links TRBV7-8 to TRBJ1-3; TRBD1 matches at 7 bases. Per the germline V gene, CDR1 is SGHVS and CDR2 is FQNEAQ. This CDR3 has 15 residues. The ends lost 3 bases at V and 2 bases at J; junction bases unmatched: 4.